Each of the 25 T cell receptor beta chains below was sequenced from the same sample in a study of shared clonotypes between healthy human individuals. The data were produced by immunoSEQ multiplex PCR, yet TCRdb's version contains in-frame clones alone and is incomplete. Of approximately 2.3 million clones in the sample, just over 90% are singletons; the top ten hold 0.39%. Sequencing was done on a sample of naive CD4+ T cells from PBMCs. The subset denotes: CD45RA+ positively selected. These receptors were obtained from a man between 18 and 35 years old in good health. Some clones in this sample may be carry-over from other donors' samples.

The V call is TRBV11-1, the J call TRBJ2-1; D perhaps matches TRBD2 (6 bases). CDR1 is SGHAT, CDR2 FQDESV, per germline (reference sequence). The CDR3 totals 15 residues. V lost 6 bases and J lost 0, with 12 bases in between. The CDR3 region has the DNA TGTGCCAGCAGTAACCGGGGGAGCTCCTACAATGAGCAGTTCTTC. This codes for CASSNRGSSYNEQFF.

This rearrangement joins TRBV27 to TRBJ2-7, with 11 bases aligning to TRBD2. This CDR3 has 15 amino acids. Trimming cost V 6 bases and J 2 bases; bases outside gene matches: 6. Looked up from germline, CDR1 is MNHEY and CDR2 is SMNVEV (reference sequence). The CDR3 sequence is CASRKLAGGPYEQYF. The CDR3 DNA reads as TGTGCCAGCAGAAAATTAGCGGGAGGGCCCTACGAGCAGTACTTC.

The rearrangement joins TRBV6-6 to TRBJ2-2; D might be TRBD1 (5 bases). V was trimmed by 7 bases and J by 6 bases, leaving 15 bases between them. The length of the CDR3 is 14 residues. Per the germline V gene, CDR1 is MNHNY and CDR2 is SVGAGI (reference sequence). CDR3: CASTPWQGPGELFF. CDR3 nucleotide sequence: TGTGCCAGCACCCCGTGGCAGGGTCCCGGGGAGCTGTTTTTT.

This rearrangement joins TRBV28 to TRBJ1-1, with 7 bases that match TRBD1. Trimming cost V 1 base and J 5 bases; bases outside gene matches: 10. The CDR3 covers 16 residues. The germline CDR1 and CDR2 sequences are MDHEN and SYDVKM. CDR3: CASSLLRGGLGTEAFF. The CDR3 bases are TGTGCCAGCAGTTTATTAAGAGGGGGCTTAGGAACTGAAGCTTTCTTT.

The chain has TRBV5-6 and TRBJ2-1; 11 bases are shared with TRBD1. Losses at the gene ends were 4 bases for V and 16 bases for J; bases not matched to a gene: 7. The CDR3 has 12 residues. CDR1 is SGHDT and CDR2 is YYEEEE in the germline V gene. DNA for the CDR3: TGTGCCAGCAGCGCTGGGACAGGGGGGAATTTCTTC. Amino acids: CASSAGTGGNFF.

The J gene is TRBJ1-3, the V gene TRBV4-1; D is undetermined. Per the germline V gene, CDR1 is MGHRA and CDR2 is YSYEKL. The ends were cut back, 3 bases at V and 0 bases at J, with 9 bases in the middle. The length of the CDR3 is 15 residues. For the CDR3, the DNA is TGCGCCAGCAGCCAGGTACAGACCTCTGGAAACACCATATATTTT. This sequence encodes CASSQVQTSGNTIYF.

The CDR3 bases are TGTGCCAGCAGCTTGGGGCGGAGCTCCGAGCAGTACTTC. Protein sequence: CASSLGRSSEQYF. The genes are TRBV5-4 and TRBJ2-7; D is unclear. V was clipped by 0 bases and J by 6 bases, with 10 bases between them. Germline lookup yields CDR1 SGHNT and CDR2 YYREEE (reference sequence). The CDR3 runs 13 residues.

A remark on this clone: The identical CDR3 is also encoded by other nucleotide sequences in the sample. The CDR3 spells CASSAAGSSYNEQFF. CDR3 in DNA: TGTGCCAGCAGTGCGGCGGGGAGCTCCTACAATGAGCAGTTCTTC. The chain joins TRBV9 to TRBJ2-1, with D perhaps matching TRBD2 (6 bases). The CDR3 spans 15 residues. The germline CDR1 and CDR2 sequences are SGDLS and YYNGEE. V lost 5 bases and J lost 0, with 12 bases in between. Filled out from reference TRBV9 and TRBJ2-1, the complete variable domain reads DSGVTQTPKHLITATGQRVTLRCSPRSGDLSVYWYQQSLDQGLQFLIQYYNGEERAKGNILERFSAQQFPDLHSELNLSSLELGDSALYFCASSAAGSSYNEQFFGPGTRLTVL.

The CDR3 nucleotides are TGTGCCAGCAGCTTAGGGGGAGTCTCAGGAGATACGCAGTATTTT. Amino acid sequence: CASSLGGVSGDTQYF. The chain employs TRBV5-4 and TRBJ2-3; D is perhaps TRBD1 (6 bases). The V gene lost 2 bases and the J gene lost 5 bases, with 15 bases spanning the gap. The CDR3 length is 15 residues. The germline CDR1 and CDR2 sequences are SGHNT and YYREEE (reference sequence).

J is TRBJ1-1 and V is TRBV5-4, with TRBD1 as a possible D gene (6 bases). Germline V gene lookup returns CDR1 SGHNT and CDR2 YYREEE (reference sequence). This CDR3 is built from 14 residues. V lost 5 bases to trimming and J lost 3 bases, with 14 bases between them. The CDR3 loop reads CASSIQGGYTEAFF. CDR3 coding DNA: TGTGCCAGCAGTATACAGGGTGGGTACACTGAAGCTTTCTTT.

The chain has TRBV18 and TRBJ2-3, with 7 bases fitting TRBD1. After removal of 1 base from V and 4 bases from J, the junction contained 5 bases not matched to a gene. Germline lookup yields CDR1 KGHSH and CDR2 LQKENI. CDR3 length: 15 residues. The CDR3 sequence is CASSPQGARADTQYF. CDR3 coding DNA: TGTGCCAGCTCACCACAGGGGGCTCGTGCAGATACGCAGTATTTT.

With respect to this clone: Germline is not matched at one junction end, which may reflect a read error. The chain recombines TRBV19 with TRBJ2-3, with D uncertain. The CDR3 covers 10 residues. Germline V gene lookup returns CDR1 LNHDA and CDR2 SQIVND (reference sequence). In DNA form, the CDR3 reads TGTGCCAGGAGGCCCCGTTTTGCTTTATTT. This codes for CARRPRFALF.

The chain employs TRBV27 and TRBJ1-1; possibly TRBD1 for D (5 bases). Trimming removed 1 base from V and 5 bases from J, with 17 bases in between. Germline loops: CDR1 MNHEY, CDR2 SMNVEV (reference sequence). The CDR3 covers 16 residues. CDR3 loop: CASSLLGQVIKTEAFF. CDR3 nucleotides: TGTGCCAGCAGTTTATTGGGGCAGGTTATAAAGACTGAAGCTTTCTTT.

The chain recombines TRBV18 with TRBJ1-1, with D uncertain. Trimming cost V 6 bases and J 3 bases, with 11 bases left between them. The CDR3 has 13 amino acids. Germline values: CDR1 KGHSH, CDR2 LQKENI. CDR3 nucleotides: TGTGCCAGCTCCCGGACGCGGGACACTGAAGCTTTCTTT. Its translation: CASSRTRDTEAFF.

The chain has TRBV18 and TRBJ2-5; D gene ambiguous. The CDR3 covers 14 residues. Trimming stripped 4 bases from V and 2 bases from J, with 11 bases between. Looked up from germline, CDR1 is KGHSH and CDR2 is LQKENI. CDR3 residues: CASSLGSAQETQYF. The DNA of the CDR3 is TGTGCCAGCTCACTGGGAAGCGCTCAAGAGACCCAGTACTTC.

The chain has TRBV12-5 and TRBJ2-5; 7 bases are shared with TRBD1. The ends lost 4 bases at V and 3 bases at J; junction bases unmatched: 11. This CDR3 contains 16 residues. Germline assignment: CDR1 LGHNT and CDR2 FRNRAP. CDR3 in DNA: TGTGCTAGTGGTTCTTCAAGACGTGGGACAGAAGAGACCCAGTACTTC. Its translation: CASGSSRRGTEETQYF. The variable domain in full, completed from reference TRBV12-5 and TRBJ2-5, reads DARVTQTPRHKVTEMGQEVTMRCQPILGHNTVFWYRQTMMQGLELLAYFRNRAPLDDSGMPKDRFSAEMPDATLATLKIQPSEPRDSAVYFCASGSSRRGTEETQYFGPGTRLLVL.

The chain couples TRBV10-1 to TRBJ2-3; no reliable D call. Trimming removed 4 bases from V and 3 bases from J, with 11 bases in between. The germline V gene has CDR1 WNHNN and CDR2 SYGVQD (reference sequence). CDR3 length: 14 amino acids. The CDR3 sequence is CASSGLTRTDTQYF. The CDR3 DNA reads TGCGCCAGCAGTGGATTGACAAGAACAGATACGCAGTATTTT.

V gene TRBV11-1 combines with J gene TRBJ1-1, with D tentatively TRBD1 (5 bases). V lost 5 bases to trimming and J lost 1 base, with 8 bases between them. CDR3 length: 13 residues. The germline gives CDR1 SGHAT, CDR2 FQDESV (reference sequence). This CDR3 is CASSVQENTEAFF. The CDR3 coding sequence is TGTGCCAGCAGCGTACAGGAGAACACTGAAGCTTTCTTT.

The rearrangement joins TRBV27 to TRBJ1-5, with 11 bases fitting TRBD1. V shed 5 bases, J shed 5 bases, and the junction held 2 bases outside the gene matches. Germline CDR1 reads MNHEY; CDR2 reads SMNVEV (reference sequence). The CDR3 runs 14 residues. In DNA form, the CDR3 reads TGTGCCAGCAGTCGGGACAGGGGGTATCAGCCCCAGCATTTT. Residues: CASSRDRGYQPQHF.

This chain joins TRBV5-1 and TRBJ2-2; D is possibly TRBD1 or TRBD2 (5 bases each). Trimming took 3 bases from V and 6 from J, leaving 21 bases between them. Germline values: CDR1 SGHRS, CDR2 YFSETQ. The length of the CDR3 is 17 residues. This chain's CDR3 is CASSWDERAPSAGELFF. The CDR3 DNA reads TGCGCCAGCAGCTGGGACGAGAGGGCTCCGTCCGCCGGGGAGCTGTTTTTT. Supplemented by reference TRBV5-1 and TRBJ2-2, the full variable domain reads KAGVTQTPRYLIKTRGQQVTLSCSPISGHRSVSWYQQTPGQGLQFLFEYFSETQRNKGNFPGRFSGRQFSNSRSEMNVSTLELGDSALYLCASSWDERAPSAGELFFGEGSRLTVL.

This clone has just a few counts. The gene calls are TRBV6-4 and TRBJ2-1; D gene ambiguous. The germline V gene encodes CDR1 MRHNA and CDR2 SNTAGT. This CDR3 comprises 19 residues. Between the trimmed V and J ends, which lost 4 bases and 2 bases, there was a span of 24 bases. The CDR3 DNA sequence: TGTGCCAGCAGTGGTCCTCACCGCGCGAAACTCAATCCCTACAATGAGCAGTTCTTC. The encoded protein is CASSGPHRAKLNPYNEQFF.

The rearrangement uses TRBV6-6 and TRBJ1-2; D remains ambiguous. Between the trimmed V and J ends, which lost 2 bases and 6 bases, there was a span of 19 bases. The CDR3 contains 16 residues. Germline values: CDR1 MNHNY, CDR2 SVGAGI (reference sequence). CDR3 loop: CASSYELDPPRDGYTF. The CDR3 DNA is TGTGCCAGCAGTTACGAGCTAGATCCTCCTCGGGATGGCTACACCTTC.

The chain links TRBV28 to TRBJ2-7; 14 bases are shared with TRBD2. Looked up from germline, CDR1 is MDHEN and CDR2 is SYDVKM. The CDR3 runs 18 residues. V lost 3 bases to trimming and J lost 5 bases; unmatched junction nucleotides: 12. CDR3 DNA: TGTGCCAGCAGTTTCCCACCGGGACTAGCGGGAGCCAGGAACGAGCAGTACTTC. Encoded protein: CASSFPPGLAGARNEQYF.

This chain links TRBV7-9 with TRBJ1-3; 9 bases align to TRBD1. The CDR3 consists of 17 residues. With V trimmed by 5 bases and J by 9 bases, 17 bases remained unmatched. Looked up from germline, CDR1 is SEHNR and CDR2 is FQNEAQ (reference sequence). This CDR3 reads CASSRPGTGYGGGTIYF. CDR3 nucleotide sequence: TGTGCCAGCAGCCGTCCCGGGACAGGGTATGGCGGAGGCACCATATATTTT.

Worth noting for this clone: The same CDR3 also results from other DNA sequences found in this sample. The chain employs TRBV5-1 and TRBJ2-3, with TRBD2 matching 12 bases. CDR1 and CDR2 (germline): SGHRS, YFSETQ. J gave up 2 bases and V 4 bases, and 5 bases lay outside the gene matches. The CDR3 runs 16 residues. In DNA, the CDR3 is TGCGCCAGCAGCCTGAGGACTAGCGGGATCACAGATACGCAGTATTTT. Translation: CASSLRTSGITDTQYF.